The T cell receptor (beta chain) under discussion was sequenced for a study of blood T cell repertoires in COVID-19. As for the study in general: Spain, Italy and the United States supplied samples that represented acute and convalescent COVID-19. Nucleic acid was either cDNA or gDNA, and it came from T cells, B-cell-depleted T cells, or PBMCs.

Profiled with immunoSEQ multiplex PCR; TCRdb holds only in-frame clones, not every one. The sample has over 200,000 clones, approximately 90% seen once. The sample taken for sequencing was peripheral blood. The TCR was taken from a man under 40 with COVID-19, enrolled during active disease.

The CDR3 reads CASSRDSGGSSTDTQYF. The CDR3 DNA reads as TGTGCCAGCAGTCGAGATAGCGGGGGATCTAGCACAGATACGCAGTATTTT. The chain has TRBV25-1 and TRBJ2-3; 9 nucleotides agree with TRBD2. Germline assignment: CDR1 MGHDK and CDR2 SYGVNS. The CDR3 sequence is 17 residues long. V was clipped by 5 bases and J by 0 bases; unmatched bases: 9. Complete variable domain (other parts from reference TRBV25-1 and TRBJ2-3): EADIYQTPRYLVIGTGKKITLECSQTMGHDKMYWYQQDPGMELHLIHYSYGVNSTEKGDLSSESTVSRIRTEHFPLTLESARPSHTSQYLCASSRDSGGSSTDTQYFGPGTRLTVL.